Listed here are 32 T cell receptor beta chains from one sample, sequenced in a study of blood T cells in healthy people across ages. The second PCR ran roughly 6 to 12 cycles with a sample-barcoded 5' primer and J-beta primers. One entry per CDR3 protein results from TCRdb running MiXCR on the 5' RACE reads. The table has approximately 800,000 distinct CDR3 sequences, about 55% seen once. The sample comprised blood. The receptors originated from a man older than 75 in good health.

This CDR3 is CASSLGQTNEKLFF. As DNA, the CDR3 is TGTGCCAGCAGCTTAGGCCAAACTAATGAAAAACTGTTTTTT. The V and J genes are TRBV7-2 and TRBJ1-4; D unclear. The CDR3 is 14 amino acids. Between the trimmed V and J ends, which lost 1 base and 1 base, there was a span of 4 bases. The V gene's germline CDR1 is SGHTA and CDR2 FQGNSA.

The chain uses TRBV10-3 and TRBJ1-1; weak D call: TRBD1 (5 bases). V lost 7 bases and J 2 bases, leaving 11 bases between the germline ends. The CDR3 totals 13 residues. From germline, CDR1 is ENHRY and CDR2 SYGVKD. The CDR3 spells CAINPGLNTEAFF. The DNA of the CDR3 is TGTGCCATCAACCCGGGACTCAACACTGAAGCTTTCTTT.

Only one count was recorded for this clonotype. The genes are TRBV10-3 and TRBJ2-1; no clear D gene. Trimming removed 2 bases at V and 9 bases at J, with 5 bases between. Looked up from germline, CDR1 is ENHRY and CDR2 is SYGVKD. This CDR3 spans 11 amino acids. DNA of the CDR3: TGTGCCATCAGTGAGGGGTCTGAGCAGTTCTTC. Amino acid sequence: CAISEGSEQFF.

This clonotype was detected a few times. The chain has TRBV4-1 and TRBJ2-1, with 8 bases lining up with TRBD2. Trimming cost V 0 bases and J 9 bases; bases outside gene matches: 10. The CDR3 is 16 amino acids. CDR1 is MGHRA and CDR2 is YSYEKL in the germline V gene. CDR3 in DNA: TGCGCCAGCAGCCAAGATAGAGCGGGAGTCGGAGTTGAGCAGTTCTTC. Its protein product is CASSQDRAGVGVEQFF.

The chain employs TRBV20-1 and TRBJ2-3, with TRBD1 matching over 8 bases. The CDR3 covers 14 residues. Germline loops: CDR1 DFQATT, CDR2 SNEGSKA (reference sequence). V lost 1 base, J lost 4 bases, and 4 bases stayed unmatched. The CDR3 sequence: CSARGQGAPDTQYF. In DNA, the CDR3 is TGCAGTGCTAGAGGTCAGGGGGCCCCAGATACGCAGTATTTT.

V and J are TRBV3-1 and TRBJ2-4; 10 bases fit TRBD2. Near its end, the DNA agrees better with TRBJ2-7, so the J call may be wrong. Germline assignment: CDR1 LGHDT and CDR2 YNNKEL (reference sequence). The CDR3 runs 15 residues. The CDR3, as DNA: TGTGCCAGCAGCCCAAGCGGGAGGGCCTCTGGCGAGCAGTACTTC. Its translation: CASSPSGRASGEQYF.

This rearrangement joins TRBV2 to TRBJ1-2; D ambiguous. The germline CDR1 and CDR2 sequences are SNHLY and FYNNEI. CDR3 length: 13 residues. V gave up 5 bases and J gave up 4 bases, with 11 bases separating them. The CDR3 is CASSRQQAYGYTF. The CDR3 coding sequence is TGTGCCAGCAGTCGGCAGCAAGCCTATGGCTACACCTTC. Filled out from reference TRBV2 and TRBJ1-2, the complete variable domain reads EPEVTQTPSHQVTQMGQEVILRCVPISNHLYFYWYRQILGQKVEFLVSFYNNEISEKSEIFDDQFSVERPDGSNFTLKIRSTKLEDSAMYFCASSRQQAYGYTFGSGTRLTVV.

The gene calls are TRBV7-2 and TRBJ2-7; D is perhaps TRBD1 (6 bases). The V gene lost 5 bases and the J gene lost 3 bases, with 17 bases spanning the gap. The CDR3 is 15 amino acids. The germline V gene has CDR1 SGHTA and CDR2 FQGNSA. CDR3 sequence: CASSPNRDILYEQYF. The CDR3 coding sequence is TGTGCCAGCAGCCCAAACCGGGACATCCTCTACGAGCAGTACTTC. The full variable domain, in which reference TRBV7-2 and TRBJ2-7 provide the parts outside the CDR3, is GAGVSQSPSNKVTEKGKDVELRCDPISGHTALYWYRQSLGQGLEFLIYFQGNSAPDKSGLPSDRFSAERTGGSVSTLTIQRTQQEDSAVYLCASSPNRDILYEQYFGPGTRLTVT.

The gene calls are TRBV6-5 and TRBJ2-4; 7 nucleotides match TRBD2. Germline V gene sequence: CDR1 MNHEY, CDR2 SVGAGI. CDR3 length equals 16 residues. Trimming took 4 bases from V and 6 from J; bases not matched to a gene: 12. DNA for the CDR3: TGTGCCAGCAGTTGGGGGGGGGAAGGGGCCGGAAACATTCAGTACTTC. Amino acids: CASSWGGEGAGNIQYF.

This clonotype appeared a few times. The CDR3 loop reads CSARSERTGSTDTQYF. As DNA, the CDR3 is TGCAGTGCTAGGTCAGAAAGGACAGGAAGCACAGATACGCAGTATTTT. The genes are TRBV20-1 and TRBJ2-3, with TRBD1 matching 7 bases. Germline V lookup: CDR1 DFQATT, CDR2 SNEGSKA (reference sequence). J was trimmed by 0 bases and V by 3 bases; bases with no gene match: 9. CDR3 length: 16 amino acids.

The V call is TRBV5-1, the J call TRBJ2-3; TRBD1 aligns across 8 bases. CDR3 length: 15 residues. The germline CDR1 and CDR2 sequences are SGHRS and YFSETQ. Trimming cost V 7 bases and J 2 bases; bases outside gene matches: 9. This CDR3 reads CASAGQGRSTDTQYF. CDR3 coding DNA: TGCGCCAGCGCCGGACAGGGCAGGTCCACAGATACGCAGTATTTT. The entire variable domain, with the rest obtained from reference TRBV5-1 and TRBJ2-3, is as follows: KAGVTQTPRYLIKTRGQQVTLSCSPISGHRSVSWYQQTPGQGLQFLFEYFSETQRNKGNFPGRFSGRQFSNSRSEMNVSTLELGDSALYLCASAGQGRSTDTQYFGPGTRLTVL.

This clonotype has a handful of counts. The J gene is TRBJ2-7, the V gene TRBV6-4; D gene uncertain. CDR1 is MRHNA and CDR2 is SNTAGT in the germline V gene. There are 13 residues in the CDR3. Trimming shortened V by 0 bases and J by 2 bases, and 5 bases separated the two germline ends. Written as DNA, the CDR3 is TGTGCCAGCAGTGACTCCCGGGCCTACGAGCAGTACTTC. Residues: CASSDSRAYEQYF.

In DNA, the CDR3 is TGTGCCAGCAGTCTTGGCGGGCAGAAAAGCTCTGGGGCCAACGTCCTGACTTTC. This encodes CASSLGGQKSSGANVLTF. The chain is built from TRBV27 and TRBJ2-6, with a weak D call TRBD2 (5 bases). CDR1 is MNHEY, CDR2 SMNVEV, per germline (reference sequence). The CDR3 length is 18 residues. The V gene lost 5 bases and the J gene lost 0 bases, with 17 bases spanning the gap.

The J gene is TRBJ2-2, the V gene TRBV6-1; D call uncertain. CDR1 MNHNS and CDR2 SASEGT come from the germline V gene. The CDR3 is 13 amino acids. Trimming took 4 bases from V and 4 from J, leaving 7 bases between them. Here the CDR3 reads CASSVSATGELFF. For the CDR3, the DNA is TGTGCCAGCAGTGTCAGCGCCACCGGGGAGCTGTTTTTT.

As regards this clonotype: Sequence at one end of the junction differs from germline and may be a read error. CDR3 residues: CSAIPGVSSYNGQFF. For the CDR3, the DNA is TGCAGTGCTATTCCCGGGGTAAGCTCCTACAATGGGCAGTTCTTC. The rearrangement joins TRBV20-1 to TRBJ2-1; TRBD2 might be the D (5 bases). Germline loops: CDR1 DFQATT, CDR2 SNEGSKA (reference sequence). This CDR3 region has 15 residues.

The V call is TRBV5-1, the J call TRBJ1-2; D is unresolved. The V end lost 0 bases, the J end lost 3 bases, and 12 bases lay between the germline ends. The CDR3 has 15 amino acids. Germline lookup yields CDR1 SGHRS and CDR2 YFSETQ. The CDR3 protein is CASSLDGLGYYGYTF. CDR3 coding DNA: TGCGCCAGCAGCTTGGATGGTCTGGGCTACTATGGCTACACCTTC.

The chain recombines TRBV25-1 with TRBJ2-1; TRBD2 is a possible D gene (6 bases). This CDR3 comprises 11 residues. CDR1 is MGHDK and CDR2 is SYGVNS in the germline V gene. Trimming stripped 6 bases from V and 9 bases from J, with 9 bases between. CDR3 sequence: CASRRLVEQFF. Written as DNA, the CDR3 is TGTGCCAGCAGGCGACTAGTTGAGCAGTTCTTC. Full variable domain (outside the CDR3, taken from reference TRBV25-1 and TRBJ2-1): EADIYQTPRYLVIGTGKKITLECSQTMGHDKMYWYQQDPGMELHLIHYSYGVNSTEKGDLSSESTVSRIRTEHFPLTLESARPSHTSQYLCASRRLVEQFFGPGTRLTVL.

In this sample, this clonotype turned up once. The chain carries TRBV20-1 and TRBJ2-7, with 7 bases that match TRBD1. Unmatched junction bases numbered 6, after V lost 3 bases and J lost 1 base. This CDR3 has 14 residues. CDR1 and CDR2 from the germline V gene are DFQATT and SNEGSKA (reference sequence). CDR3 sequence (DNA): TGCAGTGCTAGTGACAGGGATTATTCCTACGAGCAGTACTTC. It codes for CSASDRDYSYEQYF.

There are a few counts of this clonotype. This chain uses TRBV25-1 with TRBJ1-2; unclear D gene. The CDR3 sequence is 13 residues long. Trimming removed 6 bases at V and 6 bases at J, with 14 bases between. Germline CDR1 is MGHDK and CDR2 is SYGVNS. The DNA of the CDR3 is TGTGCCAGCAGCCACGGACTGAGGAATGGCTACACCTTC. Encoded protein: CASSHGLRNGYTF.

This sequence joins TRBV24-1 and TRBJ1-1; perhaps TRBD1 as D (6 bases). Per germline, CDR1 KGHDR and CDR2 SFDVKD. The CDR3 sequence is 13 residues long. Trimming took off 8 bases at V and 2 bases at J, with 11 bases between the two ends. CDR3 nucleotides: TGTGCCACCAAGGACAGACAAAACACTGAAGCTTTCTTT. Protein: CATKDRQNTEAFF.

The V and J genes are TRBV19 and TRBJ2-6, with 9 bases matching TRBD1. The CDR3 is 17 residues long. V gave up 0 bases and J gave up 3 bases; unmatched junction bases: 3. Germline CDR1 LNHDA, CDR2 SQIVND (reference sequence). CDR3 amino acids: CASSIEGDRVGANVLTF. The CDR3 region has the DNA TGTGCCAGTAGTATAGAGGGGGACAGGGTTGGGGCCAACGTCCTGACTTTC.

The chain carries TRBV9 and TRBJ1-1, with D possibly being TRBD1 (5 bases). V was trimmed by 2 bases and J by 3 bases, leaving 14 bases between them. From germline, CDR1 is SGDLS and CDR2 YYNGEE. This CDR3 has 15 amino acids. The CDR3 nucleotides are TGTGCCAGCAGCGTGGTGGTAGGGGCGGACACTGAAGCTTTCTTT. This encodes CASSVVVGADTEAFF.

This clonotype was seen only once. The V and J genes are TRBV12-3 or TRBV12-4 and TRBJ1-1; D gene ambiguous. Trimming pared 5 bases from V and 5 bases from J, leaving 9 bases between. The CDR3 spans 12 residues. Written as DNA, the CDR3 is TGTGCCAGCAGTCCCTCACGAACTGAAGCTTTCTTT. Translation: CASSPSRTEAFF.

The chain's CDR3 is CASSYASGLRNIQYF. CDR3 coding DNA: TGTGCCAGCAGTTACGCCAGCGGGCTCAGAAACATTCAGTACTTC. The J gene is TRBJ2-7, the V gene TRBV27; the D gene is possibly TRBD2 (6 bases). The J call may not be correct, given that the DNA end is closer to TRBJ2-4. The CDR3 contains 15 residues. CDR1 MNHEY and CDR2 SMNVEV come from the germline V gene (reference sequence).

The chain carries TRBV10-3 and TRBJ2-7; 10 nucleotides line up with TRBD1. The germline gives CDR1 ENHRY, CDR2 SYGVKD. With 4 bases clipped from V and 2 bases from J, the junction kept 2 bases outside the gene matches. There are 14 residues in the CDR3. The CDR3 DNA sequence: TGTGCCATCAGTGGGGGACAGGGGCCCTACGAGCAGTACTTC. Its protein is CAISGGQGPYEQYF.

This rearrangement joins TRBV20-1 to TRBJ2-2; the D is unclear. CDR3 length: 13 residues. The V gene's germline CDR1 is DFQATT and CDR2 SNEGSKA (reference sequence). V was cut by 7 bases and J by 0 bases, with 9 bases left in between. The CDR3 region has the DNA TGCAGTGTTGAGCACGCGAACACCGGGGAGCTGTTTTTT. Its protein product is CSVEHANTGELFF.

The chain has TRBV29-1 and TRBJ2-3; D may match TRBD1 or TRBD2 (5 bases each). From germline, CDR1 is SQVTM and CDR2 ANQGSEA. The length of the CDR3 is 13 residues. V lost 4 bases and J lost 14, with 22 bases in between. CDR3 residues: CSVAGTAYRYAYF. CDR3 sequence (DNA): TGCAGCGTTGCCGGGACGGCGTACAGATACGCGTATTTT.

The rearrangement uses TRBV25-1 and TRBJ2-5, with D possibly being TRBD1 or TRBD2 (6 bases each). V lost 6 bases and J 11 bases, leaving 25 bases between the germline ends. The length of the CDR3 is 15 residues. Germline CDR1 is MGHDK and CDR2 is SYGVNS. The CDR3 sequence is CASSKRGVGYNGQYF. The DNA of the CDR3 is TGTGCCAGCAGCAAAAGGGGGGTGGGTTACAATGGGCAGTACTTC.

CDR3 sequence: CASSAGTDLYEQYF. The CDR3 region has the DNA TGTGCCAGCAGCGCCGGGACAGACCTCTACGAGCAGTACTTC. The chain has TRBV9 and TRBJ2-7, with 7 bases matching TRBD1. CDR3 length equals 14 residues. J gave up 3 bases and V 3 bases, and 6 bases lay outside the gene matches. Germline values: CDR1 SGDLS, CDR2 YYNGEE.

This chain connects TRBV28 to TRBJ2-1, with TRBD2 identical over 12 bases. The germline V gene has CDR1 MDHEN and CDR2 SYDVKM. This CDR3 spans 17 amino acids. V lost 1 base to trimming and J lost 7 bases; unmatched junction nucleotides: 8. Here the CDR3 reads CASSLFRLAGAWNEQFF. CDR3 nucleotide sequence: TGTGCCAGCAGTTTATTTCGACTAGCGGGGGCGTGGAATGAGCAGTTCTTC.

Details on this clonotype: One end of the junction does not line up with germline, which may come from a read error. The rearrangement joins TRBV20-1 to TRBJ2-1; TRBD2 matches at 10 bases. CDR3 length equals 15 residues. Germline V CDR1 and CDR2: DFQATT, SNEGSKA (reference sequence). CDR3 nucleotides: TGCAGTGCTCGCGGACTAGCGGACTCTTACAATGGGCAGTTCTTC. It specifies CSARGLADSYNGQFF.

The sample holds one count of this clonotype. Being one base from a much bigger clone, this may be a read error. Here the CDR3 DNA reads TGTGCCAGCAGGCGCGCGAGTGTTTTGGGATACGCGTATTTT. Its translation is CASRRASVLGYAYF. This chain links TRBV27 with TRBJ2-3; no definite D call. V was cut by 6 bases and J by 14 bases, with 24 bases left in between. The CDR3 consists of 14 residues. Germline V lookup: CDR1 MNHEY, CDR2 SMNVEV (reference sequence).